These T cell receptor beta chains were read from a single sample in a study of blood T cell repertoires in COVID-19. Method: immunoSEQ multiplex PCR; TCRdb's copy keeps in-frame clones and lacks some. The table records some 99,000 clones, over 80% of them present only once. The sample consisted of peripheral blood. These receptors came from a woman in her sixties or seventies with acute or convalescent COVID-19. Both conserved end residues are part of each CDR3. Each record gives: CDR3 protein, D gene, V gene, J gene, CDR3 length. The D gene is left open where the match is weak.

CASNDNSDEQFF	NA	TRBV12-3/TRBV12-4	TRBJ2-1	12
CASSITGSYEQYF	NA	TRBV7-9	TRBJ2-7	13
CASSFRGTDTQYF	NA	TRBV6-2/TRBV6-3	TRBJ2-3	13
CASSLEREGNTIYF	NA	TRBV5-1	TRBJ1-3	14
CASNSLLGGGETQYF	NA	TRBV28	TRBJ2-5	15
CASSRNRGVPGNTIYF	NA	TRBV3-1/TRBV3-2	TRBJ1-3	16
CASSLGGSPEAFF	NA	TRBV11-2	TRBJ1-1	13
CASSPWRDRVMNTEAFF	TRBD1	TRBV19	TRBJ1-1	17
CASSERQGATEKLFF	TRBD1	TRBV19	TRBJ1-4	15
CASSPGTVVLGNTIYF	TRBD1	TRBV18	TRBJ1-3	16
CASSEEQQTQYF	NA	TRBV18	TRBJ2-5	12
CASSDRVGDTQYF	TRBD1	TRBV6-2/TRBV6-3	TRBJ2-3	13
CASSESGTGIYEQYF	TRBD1	TRBV10-2	TRBJ2-7	15
CASSLWTSERYNEQFF	TRBD2	TRBV7-2	TRBJ2-1	16
CASSPRLAYQETQYF	TRBD2	TRBV27	TRBJ2-5	15
CASTPGTTLGNTIYF	NA	TRBV7-8	TRBJ1-3	15
CAWSPRSFSYEQYF	NA	TRBV30	TRBJ2-7	14
CAISESRDRGQVGYTF	TRBD1	TRBV10-3	TRBJ1-2	16
CASSQGTGTNVLTF	NA	TRBV14	TRBJ2-6	14
CASSLGTSGGRELFF	TRBD2	TRBV9	TRBJ2-2	15
CASSSRQGETQYF	TRBD1	TRBV27	TRBJ2-5	13
CASSPGQGTNTEAFF	NA	TRBV6-2/TRBV6-3	TRBJ1-1	15
CASSWQGQPQHF	NA	TRBV7-2	TRBJ1-5	12
CASSPGRNYGYTF	NA	TRBV12-3/TRBV12-4	TRBJ1-2	13
CACSGSYEQYF	NA	TRBV30	TRBJ2-7	11
CASSLQTRLSNQPQHF	NA	TRBV28	TRBJ1-5	16
CASRGSGGNEQFF	TRBD1	TRBV19	TRBJ2-1	13
CASSQGPSYGYTF	NA	TRBV7-2	TRBJ1-2	13
CASSLYPSSTDTQYF	NA	TRBV7-8	TRBJ2-3	15
CASSSAGDGGGGYTF	NA	TRBV7-2	TRBJ1-2	15
CAIRAAGGRWDTQYF	TRBD1	TRBV10-3	TRBJ2-3	15
CASSLASLNTGELFF	NA	TRBV5-4	TRBJ2-2	15
CAWSNTPQGRGEAFF	NA	TRBV30	TRBJ1-1	15
CASSRGTTYEQYF	NA	TRBV6-5	TRBJ2-7	13
CASRDSGNTIYF	NA	TRBV28	TRBJ1-3	12
CASSTPWSGSEQYF	TRBD2	TRBV28	TRBJ2-7	14
CASSLPGTASYEQYF	TRBD1	TRBV28	TRBJ2-7	15
CAISSGQGQPQHF	TRBD1	TRBV10-3	TRBJ1-5	13
CASSLTRGQYEQYF	TRBD1	TRBV11-2	TRBJ2-7	14
CASSQGASMTDTQYF	NA	TRBV3-1/TRBV3-2	TRBJ2-3	15
CASSSATGANYGYTF	TRBD1	TRBV7-2	TRBJ1-2	15
CATRAGQLSDTQYF	NA	TRBV19	TRBJ2-3	14
CASSQGSVGSDGYTF	NA	TRBV3-1/TRBV3-2	TRBJ1-2	15
CASSDDWDRGWSEAFF	TRBD1	TRBV6-4	TRBJ1-1	16
CASSILGQGAPDTQYF	TRBD1	TRBV11-1	TRBJ2-3	16
CASSPRGNTEAFF	NA	TRBV7-9	TRBJ1-1	13
CASREGQTEAFF	NA	TRBV28	TRBJ1-1	12
CASSAWQNTEAFF	NA	TRBV7-8	TRBJ1-1	13
CASSPPSGRAREQYF	TRBD2	TRBV11-2	TRBJ2-7	15
CASSFNRQAYNEQFF	NA	TRBV5-8	TRBJ2-1	15
CASSPIRGVAGYTF	NA	TRBV3-1/TRBV3-2	TRBJ1-2	14
CASSPTATNQPQHF	NA	TRBV18	TRBJ1-5	14
CASSTRRDYTGELFF	NA	TRBV2	TRBJ2-2	15